Below are 32 T cell receptor beta chains sequenced from a single sample in a study of T cells in Graves' hyperthyroidism and ophthalmopathy. The investigators amplified TCR beta CDR3 regions from RNA transcripts. First-round RT-PCR targeting the TCR CDR3 was performed with the HTBI primer set. TCRdb reprocessed the multiplex PCR reads via MiXCR and lists one record per CDR3 protein. Of around 390,000 distinct CDR3 sequences in the sample, about 14% were seen once. Sequenced: blood. The receptors derive from a woman aged 30 to 39 with Graves' ophthalmopathy.

There are many counts of this clonotype. This chain uses TRBV12-3 or TRBV12-4 with TRBJ2-3; D remains ambiguous. This CDR3 comprises 12 residues. Trimming cost V 6 bases and J 2 bases, with 6 bases left between them. The CDR3 reads CASSHTTDTQYF. CDR3 sequence (DNA): TGTGCCAGCAGCCATACCACAGATACGCAGTATTTT.

At least ten counts were recorded for this clonotype. The CDR3: CASSTTGSVDQPQHF. DNA for the CDR3: TGTGCCAGCAGCACAACAGGGAGTGTGGATCAGCCCCAGCATTTT. The V gene is TRBV7-2, the J gene TRBJ1-5; D is perhaps TRBD1 (6 bases). V lost 5 bases to trimming and J lost 5 bases, with 16 bases between them. Germline assignment: CDR1 SGHTA and CDR2 FQGNSA. The CDR3 consists of 15 residues.

This clonotype was found a few times. This may arise from a read error, as a much more abundant clone is one base away. The chain is built from TRBV5-4 and TRBJ2-1; D is ambiguous. The better agreement between TRBJ2-7 and the DNA end casts doubt on the J call. Looked up from germline, CDR1 is SGHNT and CDR2 is YYREEE (reference sequence). The length of the CDR3 is 11 residues. CDR3 loop: CASSYDNEQYF. The CDR3 DNA sequence: TGTGCCAGCAGCTACGACAATGAGCAGTACTTC.

This clonotype was seen a few times. Possible read error: a much larger clone is one base away. V usage is TRBV30 and J usage is TRBJ1-2; 8 bases line up with TRBD1. Germline V gives CDR1 GTSNPN, CDR2 SVGIG (reference sequence). This CDR3 is built from 13 residues. Trimming took 4 bases from V and 8 from J; bases not matched to a gene: 9. The CDR3 nucleotides read TGTGCCTGGACTGTAGTGTCAGGGGGCGGCTACACCTTC. It specifies CAWTVVSGGGYTF.

This clonotype was counted only a few times. The J gene is TRBJ1-5, the V gene TRBV4-1; D remains ambiguous. V gave up 1 base and J gave up 6 bases, with 7 bases separating them. Germline V gives CDR1 MGHRA, CDR2 YSYEKL. The CDR3 runs 13 residues. The DNA of the CDR3 is TGCGCCAGCAGCCAAGGTGCTAGTCAGCCCCAGCATTTT. It is translated as CASSQGASQPQHF.

Many counts were recorded for this clonotype. V gene TRBV3-1 combines with J gene TRBJ1-5; D unresolved. V was pared by 5 bases and J by 0 bases, with 5 bases between. CDR1 is LGHDT, CDR2 YNNKEL, per germline (reference sequence). This CDR3 has 13 residues. The CDR3 nucleotides are TGTGCCAGCAGCATAAATAGCAATCAGCCCCAGCATTTT. Its translation is CASSINSNQPQHF.

This clonotype came up many times. This chain connects TRBV20-1 to TRBJ2-2; D uncertain. The CDR3 extends over 15 amino acids. Germline V lookup: CDR1 DFQATT, CDR2 SNEGSKA (reference sequence). Trimming took off 3 bases at V and 9 bases at J, with 20 bases between the two ends. CDR3 loop: CSASSFGMRPWELFF. The CDR3 coding sequence is TGCAGTGCTAGCTCCTTTGGAATGAGGCCCTGGGAGCTGTTTTTT.

This clonotype has a count of ten or more. The chain carries TRBV6-1 and TRBJ2-3, with 9 bases that match TRBD1. V lost 6 bases and J lost 0; bases outside the gene matches: 4. The CDR3 loop spans 15 amino acids. Germline V CDR1 and CDR2: MNHNS, SASEGT. The CDR3 sequence: CASSQGQGSTDTQYF. In nucleotides, the CDR3 is TGTGCCAGCAGCCAGGGACAGGGAAGCACAGATACGCAGTATTTT.

This clonotype showed up just a few times. The chain links TRBV19 to TRBJ2-7; TRBD1 matches at 9 bases. With V trimmed by 7 bases and J by 0 bases, 7 bases remained unmatched. The length of the CDR3 is 15 residues. The germline gives CDR1 LNHDA, CDR2 SQIVND (reference sequence). CDR3 in DNA: TGTGCCAGTACCCGAGGACAGGGGAGCTCCTACGAGCAGTACTTC. It encodes CASTRGQGSSYEQYF.

V is TRBV15 and J is TRBJ2-7; 7 bases line up with TRBD1. The CDR3 has 15 residues. Losses at the gene ends were 3 bases for V and 0 bases for J; bases not matched to a gene: 5. Per germline, CDR1 LNHNV and CDR2 YYDKDF (reference sequence). The CDR3 nucleotides are TGTGCCACCAGCAGTACGGGACAGAGCTCCTACGAGCAGTACTTC. This sequence encodes CATSSTGQSSYEQYF.

J is TRBJ2-3 and V is TRBV10-1; perhaps TRBD2 as D (6 bases). The CDR3 length is 18 residues. V was cut by 0 bases and J by 5 bases, with 21 bases left in between. CDR1 and CDR2 from the germline V gene are WNHNN and SYGVQD (reference sequence). CDR3 DNA: TGCGCCAGCAGTGAGTCAGAAGGTCGGCGGGGATTCCGAGATACGCAGTATTTT. This gives the protein CASSESEGRRGFRDTQYF.

This clonotype was seen only a few times. The chain combines TRBV29-1 with TRBJ2-5; TRBD1 is a possible D gene (5 bases). This CDR3 is built from 13 residues. Between the trimmed V and J ends, which lost 2 bases and 5 bases, there was a span of 12 bases. From germline, CDR1 is SQVTM and CDR2 ANQGSEA. CDR3 DNA sequence: TGCAGCGTTGAACAGGGATTGGAGGAGACCCAGTACTTC. It is translated as CSVEQGLEETQYF.

The rearrangement links TRBV5-6 to TRBJ2-7; maybe TRBD1 (6 bases). The germline V gene encodes CDR1 SGHDT and CDR2 YYEEEE. The CDR3 has 17 residues. V lost 3 bases and J lost 2, with 21 bases in between. This CDR3 is CASSSLNWTWGPYEQYF. CDR3 nucleotide sequence: TGTGCCAGCAGCTCCCTCAACTGGACTTGGGGGCCCTACGAGCAGTACTTC.

This clonotype was detected ten times or more. The V call is TRBV29-1, the J call TRBJ2-5, with D hard to call. Trimming pared 1 base from V and 3 bases from J, leaving 24 bases between. The germline CDR1 and CDR2 sequences are SQVTM and ANQGSEA. This CDR3 has 18 residues. CDR3 amino acids: CSVEGHSILGLVEETQYF. CDR3 in DNA: TGCAGCGTTGAAGGACATTCAATCTTAGGCTTAGTTGAAGAGACCCAGTACTTC.

This clonotype was seen many times. V and J are TRBV11-2 and TRBJ2-1, with 12 positions matching TRBD2. Trimming took 3 bases from V and 7 from J; bases not matched to a gene: 7. CDR3 size: 16 residues. Germline CDR1 reads SGHAT; CDR2 reads FQNNGV. CDR3 residues: CASSFRLAGVWNEQFF. As DNA, the CDR3 is TGTGCCAGCAGCTTTCGACTAGCGGGAGTATGGAATGAGCAGTTCTTC.

This clonotype has a count of ten or more. The chain links TRBV7-2 to TRBJ2-3; D tentatively reads TRBD1 or TRBD2 (5 bases each). The CDR3 runs to 17 residues. Trimming removed 4 bases from V and 0 bases from J, with 17 bases in between. CDR1 is SGHTA and CDR2 is FQGNSA in the germline V gene. Here the CDR3 DNA reads TGTGCCAGCAGCTGGGCATCGGGGACCCGGAGCACAGATACGCAGTATTTT. It translates to CASSWASGTRSTDTQYF.

This clonotype was found many times. The chain employs TRBV5-1 and TRBJ2-3; tentative D call: TRBD2 (6 bases). This CDR3 spans 15 amino acids. The germline V gene encodes CDR1 SGHRS and CDR2 YFSETQ. V lost 0 bases, J lost 6 bases, and 14 bases lay in between. CDR3 sequence reads: CASSLELAVQDTQYF. Written as DNA, the CDR3 is TGCGCCAGCAGCTTGGAGTTAGCGGTACAGGATACGCAGTATTTT.

Ten or more counts support this clonotype. The chain employs TRBV20-1 and TRBJ2-5; perhaps TRBD1 as D (6 bases). Germline CDR1 is DFQATT and CDR2 is SNEGSKA (reference sequence). The CDR3 has 14 amino acids. The V end lost 6 bases, the J end lost 1 base, and 15 bases lay between the germline ends. CDR3 amino acids: CSALEIRGQETQYF. The CDR3 DNA reads TGCAGTGCACTAGAGATCAGGGGCCAAGAGACCCAGTACTTC.

In its sample, this clonotype was seen a few times. The V and J genes are TRBV6-5 and TRBJ1-2; D perhaps matches TRBD1 (6 bases). This CDR3 contains 16 residues. The V and J ends lost 2 bases and 6 bases respectively, with 19 bases between them. Per germline, CDR1 MNHEY and CDR2 SVGAGI. The CDR3 DNA sequence: TGTGCCAGCAGTTACCGGGGGGGCGCAGGGTTTAATGGCTACACCTTC. Amino acid sequence: CASSYRGGAGFNGYTF.

In its sample, this clonotype was seen a few times. The CDR3 DNA reads TGTGCCAGCAGCTTAGCGCGCAAGATTAACTATGGCTACACCTTC. This codes for CASSLARKINYGYTF. V and J are TRBV7-8 and TRBJ1-2; no firm D call. This CDR3 is built from 15 residues. Germline CDR1 and CDR2: SGHVS and FQNEAQ. Trimming removed 0 bases at V and 1 base at J, with 9 bases between.

The chain carries TRBV9 and TRBJ2-5; 7 bases fit TRBD1. The J segment lost 2 bases and the V segment lost 5 bases, leaving 6 bases of the junction unmatched. From germline, CDR1 is SGDLS and CDR2 YYNGEE. This CDR3 is built from 14 residues. The CDR3 reads CASRGQGDQETQYF. The CDR3 coding sequence is TGTGCCAGCAGGGGTCAGGGGGATCAAGAGACCCAGTACTTC.

This clonotype was found many times. CDR3 nucleotide sequence: TGTGCTATGGGAAGCTCGATCGATGAGCAGTTCTTC. This sequence encodes CAMGSSIDEQFF. The chain links TRBV5-8 to TRBJ2-1, with D hard to call. This CDR3 spans 12 amino acids. CDR1 is SGHTS and CDR2 is YDEGEE in the germline V gene.

In this sample, this clonotype turned up a few times. The chain employs TRBV9 and TRBJ2-2; D unresolved. V lost 3 bases to trimming and J lost 4 bases, with 16 bases between them. The CDR3 sequence is 16 residues long. CDR1 SGDLS and CDR2 YYNGEE come from the germline V gene. The CDR3 region is CASSAGYKGGTGELFF. The CDR3 nucleotides read TGTGCCAGCAGCGCCGGGTACAAGGGTGGCACCGGGGAGCTGTTTTTT.

A few counts support this clonotype. The chain joins TRBV19 to TRBJ2-3; D gene ambiguous. The germline CDR1 and CDR2 sequences are LNHDA and SQIVND (reference sequence). Trimming took 3 bases from V and 2 from J, leaving 9 bases between them. This CDR3 spans 14 amino acids. The CDR3, as DNA: TGTGCCAGTAGTATGTGGGTAGACACAGATACGCAGTATTTT. Encoded protein: CASSMWVDTDTQYF. Drawing the rest from reference TRBV19 and TRBJ2-3, the complete variable domain is DGGITQSPKYLFRKEGQNVTLSCEQNLNHDAMYWYRQDPGQGLRLIYYSQIVNDFQKGDIAEGYSVSREKKESFPLTVTSAQKNPTAFYLCASSMWVDTDTQYFGPGTRLTVL.

V gene TRBV7-6 combines with J gene TRBJ1-6; 7 nucleotides line up with TRBD1. The germline CDR1 and CDR2 sequences are SGHVS and FNYEAQ. After removal of 5 bases from V and 4 bases from J, the junction contained 2 bases not matched to a gene. This CDR3 is 14 amino acids long. The CDR3 nucleotides read TGTGCCAGCAGCCAGACAGGGTATAATTCACCCCTCCACTTT. Translation: CASSQTGYNSPLHF.

This chain joins TRBV7-9 and TRBJ2-7; 7 nucleotides match TRBD1. The CDR3 sequence is 11 residues long. Looked up from germline, CDR1 is SEHNR and CDR2 is FQNEAQ (reference sequence). The V and J ends lost 8 bases and 6 bases, in that order; junction bases with no gene match: 4. The CDR3 DNA reads TGTGCCAGCGGCACAGGGGTCGAGCAGTACTTC. Translated, it gives CASGTGVEQYF. Combining the CDR3 with reference TRBV7-9 and TRBJ2-7 gives the whole variable domain DTGVSQNPRHKITKRGQNVTFRCDPISEHNRLYWYRQTLGQGPEFLTYFQNEAQLEKSRLLSDRFSAERPKGSFSTLEIQRTEQGDSAMYLCASGTGVEQYFGPGTRLTVT.

This clonotype counts as medium-sized. The chain has TRBV7-2 and TRBJ2-7; D remains unclear. The CDR3 sequence is 14 residues long. In germline, CDR1 is SGHTA, CDR2 FQGNSA. Trimming cost V 2 bases and J 4 bases, with 12 bases left between them. The CDR3 region is CASSLSVQDYEQYF. The DNA for the CDR3 is TGTGCCAGCAGCTTATCCGTACAAGATTACGAGCAGTACTTC.

This clonotype was seen ten or more times. The CDR3 region is CASSQDSYNQPQHF. DNA for the CDR3: TGTGCCAGCAGCCAAGACAGTTACAATCAGCCCCAGCATTTT. The V and J genes are TRBV3-1 and TRBJ1-5; no firm D call. Germline V CDR1 and CDR2: LGHDT, YNNKEL (reference sequence). V shed 0 bases and J shed 3 bases, with 6 bases lying between them. The CDR3 is made up of 14 amino acids.

This clonotype was counted at least ten times. V and J are TRBV20-1 and TRBJ2-7, with a possible D match to TRBD1 (6 bases). Germline-derived CDR1 and CDR2 are DFQATT and SNEGSKA (reference sequence). V was pared by 4 bases and J by 4 bases, with 23 bases between. This CDR3 region has 16 residues. The CDR3 DNA sequence: TGCAGTGCTACCGCAACGACTGCCGGGACACAGTACGAGCAGTACTTC. Encoded protein: CSATATTAGTQYEQYF.

The chain couples TRBV19 to TRBJ1-5, with 9 bases that match TRBD1. Germline values: CDR1 LNHDA, CDR2 SQIVND (reference sequence). The trim removed 6 bases at V and 0 bases at J, leaving 12 bases unmatched. The CDR3 spans 18 residues. The CDR3 loop is CASSRGGTGLYSNQPQHF. The CDR3 DNA reads as TGTGCCAGTAGCCGAGGAGGGACAGGGCTTTATAGCAATCAGCCCCAGCATTTT.

The table lists this clonotype with many counts. The chain uses TRBV9 and TRBJ1-5; D ambiguous. In germline, CDR1 is SGDLS, CDR2 YYNGEE. V was shortened by 0 bases and J by 8 bases, with 12 bases between the two germline ends. The CDR3 is 14 residues long. The CDR3 DNA follows: TGTGCCAGCAGCGTAGGAGTGGGGATGGAGCCCCAGCATTTT. Translated, it gives CASSVGVGMEPQHF.

This clonotype has ten or more counts. This chain joins TRBV11-3 and TRBJ2-3; 9 bases are a match to TRBD2. Germline V lookup: CDR1 SGHNT, CDR2 YENEEA. The CDR3 totals 20 residues. Trimming removed 1 base from V and 1 base from J; junction bases left unmatched: 15. This chain's CDR3 is CASSLVSQRGETSGTDTQYF. CDR3 DNA sequence: TGTGCCAGCAGCTTAGTTTCGCAGCGGGGGGAGACTTCAGGCACAGATACGCAGTATTTT.